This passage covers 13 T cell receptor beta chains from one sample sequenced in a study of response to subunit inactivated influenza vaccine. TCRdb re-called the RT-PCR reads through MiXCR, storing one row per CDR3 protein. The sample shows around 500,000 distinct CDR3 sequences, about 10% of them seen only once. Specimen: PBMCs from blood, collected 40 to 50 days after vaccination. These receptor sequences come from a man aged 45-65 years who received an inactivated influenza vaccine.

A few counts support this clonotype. CDR3 in DNA: TGTGCCAGCAGCTTACTGACGGGTAGTGAAAAACTGTTTTTT. Amino acid sequence: CASSLLTGSEKLFF. The V gene is TRBV7-9, the J gene TRBJ1-4; D is unresolved. The CDR3 sequence is 14 residues long. Per the germline V gene, CDR1 is SEHNR and CDR2 is FQNEAQ (reference sequence). V was clipped by 2 bases and J by 7 bases, with 11 bases between them.

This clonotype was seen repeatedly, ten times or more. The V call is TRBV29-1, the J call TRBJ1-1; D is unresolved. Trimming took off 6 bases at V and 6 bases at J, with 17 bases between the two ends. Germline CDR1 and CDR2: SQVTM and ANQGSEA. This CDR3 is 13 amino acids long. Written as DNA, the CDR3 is TGCAGCGTAGAAAAGGGCCGACGCGCTGAAGCTTTCTTT. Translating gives CSVEKGRRAEAFF. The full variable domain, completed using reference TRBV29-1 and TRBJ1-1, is SAVISQKPSRDICQRGTSLTIQCQVDSQVTMMFWYRQQPGQSLTLIATANQGSEATYESGFVIDKFPISRPNLTFSTLTVSNMSPEDSSIYLCSVEKGRRAEAFFGQGTRLTVV.

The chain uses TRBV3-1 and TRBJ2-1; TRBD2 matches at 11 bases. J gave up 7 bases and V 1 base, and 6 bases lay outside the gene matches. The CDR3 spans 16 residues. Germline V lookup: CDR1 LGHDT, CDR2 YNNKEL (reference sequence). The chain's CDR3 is CASSQAASGGRNEQFF. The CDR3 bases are TGTGCCAGCAGCCAAGCTGCTAGCGGGGGGCGAAATGAGCAGTTCTTC.

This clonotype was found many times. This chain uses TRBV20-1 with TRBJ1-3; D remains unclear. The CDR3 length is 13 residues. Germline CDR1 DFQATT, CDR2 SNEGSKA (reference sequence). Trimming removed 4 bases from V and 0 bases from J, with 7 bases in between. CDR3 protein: CSATYLSGNTIYF. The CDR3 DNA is TGCAGTGCTACTTACCTCTCTGGAAACACCATATATTTT.

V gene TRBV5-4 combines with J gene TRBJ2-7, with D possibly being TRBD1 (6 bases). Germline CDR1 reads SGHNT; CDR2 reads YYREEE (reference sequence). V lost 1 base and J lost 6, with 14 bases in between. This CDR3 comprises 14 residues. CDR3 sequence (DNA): TGTGCCAGCAGCTTGATATCGGCCAGGGGCGAGCAGTACTTC. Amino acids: CASSLISARGEQYF.

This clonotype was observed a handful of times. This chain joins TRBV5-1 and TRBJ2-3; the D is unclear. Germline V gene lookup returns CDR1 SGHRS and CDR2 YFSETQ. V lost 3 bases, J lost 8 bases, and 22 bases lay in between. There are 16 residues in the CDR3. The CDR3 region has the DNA TGCGCCAGCAGCTGGCGCCCAGACACACCCACCGGTACGCAGTATTTT. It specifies CASSWRPDTPTGTQYF.

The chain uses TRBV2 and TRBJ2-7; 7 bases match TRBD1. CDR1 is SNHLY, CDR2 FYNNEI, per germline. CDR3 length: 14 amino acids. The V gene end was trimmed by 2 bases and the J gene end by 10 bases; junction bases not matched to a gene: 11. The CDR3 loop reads CASSETRQGHLQYF. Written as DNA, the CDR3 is TGTGCCAGCAGTGAAACCCGACAGGGCCACCTACAGTACTTC.

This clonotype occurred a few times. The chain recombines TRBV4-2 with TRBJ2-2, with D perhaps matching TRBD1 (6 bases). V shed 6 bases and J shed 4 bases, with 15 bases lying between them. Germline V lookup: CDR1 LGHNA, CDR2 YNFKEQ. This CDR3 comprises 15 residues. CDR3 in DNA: TGTGCCAGCAGTCGTACAGGGTCGAGCACCGGGGAGCTGTTTTTT. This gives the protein CASSRTGSSTGELFF.

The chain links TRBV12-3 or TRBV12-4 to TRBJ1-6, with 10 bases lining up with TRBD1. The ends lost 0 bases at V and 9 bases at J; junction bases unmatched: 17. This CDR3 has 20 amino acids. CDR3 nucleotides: TGTGCCAGCAGTTTAGCGCCGGAAGACGTATGGGACAGGGGTACTTCACCCCTCCACTTT. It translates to CASSLAPEDVWDRGTSPLHF.

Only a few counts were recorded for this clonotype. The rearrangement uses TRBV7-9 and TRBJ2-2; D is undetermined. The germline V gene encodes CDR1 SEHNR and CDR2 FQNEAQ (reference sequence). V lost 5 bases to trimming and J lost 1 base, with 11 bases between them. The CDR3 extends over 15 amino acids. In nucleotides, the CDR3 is TGTGCCAGCAGCCGCCCCGGGCAGAACACCGGGGAGCTGTTTTTT. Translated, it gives CASSRPGQNTGELFF.

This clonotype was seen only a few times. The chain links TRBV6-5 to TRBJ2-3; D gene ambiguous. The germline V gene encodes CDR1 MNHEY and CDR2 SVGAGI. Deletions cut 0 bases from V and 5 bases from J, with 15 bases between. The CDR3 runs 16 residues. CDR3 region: CASSYSNGNAKDTQYF. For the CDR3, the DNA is TGTGCCAGCAGTTACTCTAATGGGAACGCGAAAGATACGCAGTATTTT.

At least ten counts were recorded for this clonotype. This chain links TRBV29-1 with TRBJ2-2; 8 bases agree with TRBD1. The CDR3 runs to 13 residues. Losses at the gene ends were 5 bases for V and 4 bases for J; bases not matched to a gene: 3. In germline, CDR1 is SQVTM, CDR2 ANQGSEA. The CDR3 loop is CSVRQGSTGELFF. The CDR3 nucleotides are TGCAGCGTTAGACAGGGGTCCACCGGGGAGCTGTTTTTT.

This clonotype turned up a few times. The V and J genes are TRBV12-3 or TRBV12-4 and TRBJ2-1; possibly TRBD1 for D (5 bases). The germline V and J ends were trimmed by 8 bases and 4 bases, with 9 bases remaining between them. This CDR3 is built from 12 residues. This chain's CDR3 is CASAGQYNEQFF. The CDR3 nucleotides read TGTGCCAGCGCCGGACAATACAATGAGCAGTTCTTC.